This entry concerns a single TCR beta chain. A few counts support this clonotype. The target of this receptor is not known. Qualities for individual bases were not recorded, and no much larger clone is one base off. Libraries came from PCR. TCRdb shows the sequencer as Illumina HiSeq 2500. To normalize quantification of the TCRbeta repertoire, the TCR libraries were built with molecular barcoding that relied on unique molecular identifiers. Using fastp trimming at Q25 and MiXCR clonotype assembly, TCRdb reanalyzed the public sequencing data and kept in-frame beta chains. Entries that share a CDR3 protein sequence are merged under the most common genes and DNA. The sample table records about 900,000 distinct CDR3 sequences; about 26% of these occur just once. The top ten clones comprise about 28% of the sample. These data originate in a study of T-cell reconstitution after alpha-beta-depleted transplantation in children (dated by TCRdb to 2015 to 2016). Study-wide context: Using TCR repertoire profiling, the study followed T-cell immune reconstitution in a quantitative way in children after TCRalphabeta/CD19-depleted allogeneic hematopoietic cell transplantation.

The research as a whole found: The apparently early recovery of alphabetaT-cell counts about two months after transplant reportedly depended on only several hundred rapidly expanded clones that came from non-depleted graft cells. Over subsequent months, a decline in hyperexpanded clone frequencies was noted, and after one year, T-cell counts and TCRbeta diversity were mostly ascribed to newly produced T cells. The high TCRbeta diversity at day 60 in some patients was ascribed to recipient T cells and intrathymic progenitors that had survived conditioning.

CDR1 and CDR2, per the germline V gene, are MGHDK and SYGVNS. The CDR3 covers 13 residues, taking in both the cysteine and the phenylalanine. CDR3 DNA only is kept here, 39 bases in frame from base 1. V is reduced by 5 bases and J by 3 bases, leaving a spacing of 10 bases between them. The treatment or condition label of this sample denotes: allogeneic hematopoietic cell transplantation with graft depleted of TCRalphabeta T cells and CD19 B cells. The children who served as transplant recipients had been given grafts of TCRalphabeta/CD19-depleted allogeneic hematopoietic cells. This receptor was taken from a boy younger than two who had a stem cell transplant for SCID, so the T cells may come from the graft donor. This material consisted of PBMCs, mostly from graft donor cells, taken 360 days after TCRalphabeta/CD19-depleted stem cell transplant. The chain employs TRBV25-1 and TRBJ2-5; the D gene is possibly TRBD1 or TRBD2, each agreeing over 6 bases. Here is the DNA: TGTGCCAGCAGTACGAGGGGGGAAGAGACCCAGTACTTC. The translation is CASSTRGEETQYF.